The present TCR beta chain was sequenced within a study of beta chain features in type 1 diabetes. Study summary: Sorted cells from all samples, numbering roughly 100 million, were examined.

All of the isolated RNA was reverse transcribed, so expressed TCRB transcripts were sequenced. Naive, central memory and regulatory T cell samples averaged about 3.57 million reads. Only in-frame clones appear in the TCRdb table, and some are missing; sequencing was by immunoSEQ multiplex PCR. Of about 270,000 clones listed, 14% are singletons. Remarks on this clone: Antigen: not known.

General study points: Moderately but significantly shorter TCRB CDR3s were found in Type 1 diabetes patients in all four CD4+ subsets. Since sequencing was performed on cDNA, cells with high TCR expression could be over-represented.

The clonotype comes from a man aged 25-40 years with type 1 diabetes. Sequenced material: naive CD4+ T cells from blood.

CDR3 residues: CASSVRSGGLAKNIQYF. The CDR3, as DNA: TGCGCCAGCAGCGTAAGATCAGGGGGCCTAGCCAAAAACATTCAGTACTTC. The rearrangement uses TRBV5-1 and TRBJ2-4; 8 nucleotides line up with TRBD1. The ends lost 4 bases at V and 0 bases at J; junction bases unmatched: 9. Germline V gene sequence: CDR1 SGHRS, CDR2 YFSETQ. CDR3 length equals 17 residues. Filled out from reference TRBV5-1 and TRBJ2-4, the complete variable domain reads KAGVTQTPRYLIKTRGQQVTLSCSPISGHRSVSWYQQTPGQGLQFLFEYFSETQRNKGNFPGRFSGRQFSNSRSEMNVSTLELGDSALYLCASSVRSGGLAKNIQYFGAGTRLSVL.